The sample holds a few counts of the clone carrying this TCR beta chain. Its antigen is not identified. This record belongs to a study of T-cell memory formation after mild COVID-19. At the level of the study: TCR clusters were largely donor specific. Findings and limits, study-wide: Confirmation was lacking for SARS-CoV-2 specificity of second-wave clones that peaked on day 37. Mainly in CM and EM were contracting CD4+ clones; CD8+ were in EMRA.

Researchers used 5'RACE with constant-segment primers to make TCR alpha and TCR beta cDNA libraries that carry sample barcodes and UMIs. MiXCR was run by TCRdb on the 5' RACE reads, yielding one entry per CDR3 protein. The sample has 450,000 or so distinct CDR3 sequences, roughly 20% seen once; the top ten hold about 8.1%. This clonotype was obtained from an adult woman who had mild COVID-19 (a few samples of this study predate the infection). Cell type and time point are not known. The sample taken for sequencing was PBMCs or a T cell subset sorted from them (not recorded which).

The CDR3: CSVGTDRISGNTIYF. The CDR3 DNA reads as TGCAGCGTCGGGACTGACAGGATCTCTGGAAACACCATATATTTT. This chain joins TRBV29-1 and TRBJ1-3; the D gene is possibly TRBD1 (6 bases). This CDR3 is 15 amino acids long. Germline-derived CDR1 and CDR2 are SQVTM and ANQGSEA. V was trimmed by 6 bases and J by 0 bases, leaving 15 bases between them.